This TCR beta chain comes out of a study of shared clonotypes between healthy human individuals. Repertoires were generated with immunoSEQ multiplex PCR, while TCRdb's copy carries only in-frame clones and drops some. Here the sample spans 2 million to 2.5 million clones, 85% to 95% being singletons. Per germline, CDR1 MNHEY and CDR2 SMNVEV (reference sequence). This CDR3 has 15 residues. V lost 6 bases, J lost 0 bases, and 5 bases stayed unmatched. This receptor was identified in a man aged 18 to 29 in good health. Some clones in this sample may be carry-over from other donors' samples. The chain carries TRBV27 and TRBJ2-1; 7 nucleotides match TRBD1. The material sequenced was naive CD4+ T cells from PBMCs. Noted subset: CD45RA+ positively selected. CDR3: CASRLRDSSYNEQFF. DNA of the CDR3: TGTGCCAGCAGACTCCGGGACAGCTCCTACAATGAGCAGTTCTTC.